These T cell receptor beta chains were read from a single sample in a study of identical twins. TCRdb redid the calling of the 5' RACE reads with MiXCR, one entry per CDR3 protein. Seen here are 400,000 to 550,000 distinct CDR3 sequences, 20% to 25% observed once, and the top ten hold 2.9%. These same data were also listed under a study on T cells expressing NK-cell markers.

The sequencing input was CD4+ T cells sorted from blood. Receptors originate from a young woman in good health. Each CDR3 is given without its conserved first and last residue. Each record gives: J gene, V gene, clone size, CDR3 protein. Expanded clones get a size class; other rows say once, few or many, or leave the size out.

TRBJ2-2	TRBV7-8	-	ASSFLTSGASGELF
TRBJ2-4	TRBV7-9	few	ASSDPSIAKNIQY
TRBJ2-6	TRBV2	-	ASIFSSGANVLT
TRBJ1-5	TRBV30	-	AWSYGNRGDQPQH
TRBJ2-7	TRBV15	few	ATSRETSGNYEQY
TRBJ2-7	TRBV5-5	few	ASSYAPGTSGHEQY
TRBJ2-2	TRBV11-3	few	ASESGELF
TRBJ2-3	TRBV3-1	few	ASSPWDSIPNTQY
TRBJ1-2	TRBV10-3	-	AISLDGTGVVYT
TRBJ2-4	TRBV9	-	ARVTGGERAKNIQY
TRBJ2-1	TRBV11-1	few	ASSLAGQLAGRWVPLHNEQF
TRBJ2-3	TRBV11-3	-	ASSLNRGNTQY
TRBJ1-2	TRBV6-1	-	ASSRLPFYGYT
TRBJ2-7	TRBV20-1	-	SASHQLAGGTYEQY
TRBJ2-5	TRBV7-2	once	ASSIAGTEETQY
TRBJ2-7	TRBV18	once	ASSGTGRTYEQY
TRBJ1-6	TRBV12-3/TRBV12-4	few	ASNFRQGSNSPLH
TRBJ2-7	TRBV28	few	ASSWASGDYEQY
TRBJ1-1	TRBV20-1	many	SATQGAAEAF
TRBJ2-2	TRBV5-1	-	ASSLGLAVAWELF
TRBJ2-1	TRBV9	-	ASALQVGLYNEQF
TRBJ2-1	TRBV2	many	ASTGEDEQF
TRBJ2-7	TRBV11-3	-	ASSHANRYEQY
TRBJ1-2	TRBV2	few	ASSRRGIALSGYT
TRBJ2-7	TRBV29-1	many	SVATALPYEQY
TRBJ1-1	TRBV29-1	-	SANRALEAF
TRBJ2-2	TRBV20-1	many	SARKGRTNGELF
TRBJ2-7	TRBV7-2	few	ASRPLYSYEQY
TRBJ2-3	TRBV19	few	ASSSAGTSTDTQY
TRBJ2-1	TRBV20-1	-	SAVQFSEQF
TRBJ1-1	TRBV7-9	-	ASSLTTVNTEAF
TRBJ2-3	TRBV12-3/TRBV12-4	once	ASSPMHVRGGTQY
TRBJ2-3	TRBV20-1	few	SAPPRGRYTDTQY
TRBJ2-3	TRBV12-3/TRBV12-4	few	ASSLRTTSGRDTQY
TRBJ2-5	TRBV7-9	-	ASSQGVGATQETQY
TRBJ2-4	TRBV7-2	-	ASSLPGGARNIQY
TRBJ2-3	TRBV12-3/TRBV12-4	few	ASIPRQGSSTDTQY
TRBJ2-2	TRBV12-3/TRBV12-4	-	ASRLSGGETGELF
TRBJ2-3	TRBV14	-	ASSQGIGQTDTQY
TRBJ2-5	TRBV20-1	-	SASRQDGKTQY
TRBJ2-5	TRBV7-7	-	ASSLGVAGPQETQY
TRBJ2-3	TRBV5-1	many	ASSLETDTQY
TRBJ1-2	TRBV9	-	ASSTAYLERYT
TRBJ1-1	TRBV4-3	-	ASSQPDRQIEAF
TRBJ2-7	TRBV4-3	few	ASSQDPGLKQY
TRBJ2-1	TRBV4-3	few	ASSQESSGRNEQF
TRBJ2-7	TRBV5-4	-	ASSSGGLAGGSSYEQY
TRBJ1-2	TRBV10-3	-	AIGRWDGYT
TRBJ1-6	TRBV12-3/TRBV12-4	many	ASSLVGNSPLH
TRBJ2-3	TRBV9	-	ASSVVGFADTQY
TRBJ2-1	TRBV20-1	-	SASREVTYNEQF
TRBJ2-5	TRBV5-6	-	ASSGGITQETQY
TRBJ2-2	TRBV11-2	-	ASSLGSRTGELF
TRBJ2-1	TRBV4-2	few	ASSQGLRDYNNEQF
TRBJ2-4	TRBV5-5	few	ASSWGGGPENIQY
TRBJ2-5	TRBV5-4	-	ASSLVRLAGGETQY
TRBJ2-7	TRBV5-4	-	ASSFNGLNYEQY